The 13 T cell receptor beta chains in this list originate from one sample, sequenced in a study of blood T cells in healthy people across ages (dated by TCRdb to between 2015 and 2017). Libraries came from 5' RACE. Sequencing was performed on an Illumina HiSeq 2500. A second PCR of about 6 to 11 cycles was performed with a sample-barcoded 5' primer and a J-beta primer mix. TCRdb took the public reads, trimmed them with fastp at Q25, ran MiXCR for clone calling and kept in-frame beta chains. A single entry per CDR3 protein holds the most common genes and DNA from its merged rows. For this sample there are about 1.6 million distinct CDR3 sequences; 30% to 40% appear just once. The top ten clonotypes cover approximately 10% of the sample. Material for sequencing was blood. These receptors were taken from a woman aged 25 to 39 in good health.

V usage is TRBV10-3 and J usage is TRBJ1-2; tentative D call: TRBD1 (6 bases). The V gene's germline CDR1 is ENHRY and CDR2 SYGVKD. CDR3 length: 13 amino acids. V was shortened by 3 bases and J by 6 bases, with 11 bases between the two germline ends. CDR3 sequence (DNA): TGTGCCATCAGTGAAAACAGGGTTAATGGCTACACCTTC. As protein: CAISENRVNGYTF.

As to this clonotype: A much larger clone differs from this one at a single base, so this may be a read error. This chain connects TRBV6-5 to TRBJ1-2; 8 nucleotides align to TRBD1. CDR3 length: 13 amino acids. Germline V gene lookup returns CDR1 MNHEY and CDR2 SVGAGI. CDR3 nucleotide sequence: TGTGCCGGCAGCCCTGGACAGGGCGTAGGCTACACCTTC. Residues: CAGSPGQGVGYTF.

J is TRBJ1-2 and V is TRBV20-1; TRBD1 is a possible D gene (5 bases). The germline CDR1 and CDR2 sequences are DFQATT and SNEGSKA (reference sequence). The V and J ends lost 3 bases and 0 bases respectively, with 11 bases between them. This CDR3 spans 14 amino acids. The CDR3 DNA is TGCAGTGCTAGGGGGCTAATTGCTAACTATGGCTACACCTTC. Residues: CSARGLIANYGYTF.

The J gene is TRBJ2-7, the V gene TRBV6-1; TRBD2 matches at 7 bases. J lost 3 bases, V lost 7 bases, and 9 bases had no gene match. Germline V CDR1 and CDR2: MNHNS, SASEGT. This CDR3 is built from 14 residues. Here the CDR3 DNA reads TGTGCCAGCAATTACGGCGGGAGCCTCTACGAGCAGTACTTC. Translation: CASNYGGSLYEQYF.

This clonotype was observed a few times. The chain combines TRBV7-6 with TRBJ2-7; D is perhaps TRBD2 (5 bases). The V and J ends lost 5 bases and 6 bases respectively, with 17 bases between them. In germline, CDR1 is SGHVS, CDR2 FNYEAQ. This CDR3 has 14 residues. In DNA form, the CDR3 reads TGTGCCAGCAGCCCCTCAGCGGCGCTTGGCGAGCAGTACTTC. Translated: CASSPSAALGEQYF.

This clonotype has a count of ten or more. The CDR3: CASSQTSGAYNEQFF. In DNA form, the CDR3 reads TGTGCCAGCAGTCAGACTAGCGGAGCCTACAATGAGCAGTTCTTC. The chain couples TRBV4-2 to TRBJ2-1, with 9 bases that match TRBD2. Germline V gene data show CDR1 as LGHNA and CDR2 as YNFKEQ. The CDR3 is 15 residues long. The trim removed 6 bases at V and 2 bases at J, leaving 5 bases unmatched.

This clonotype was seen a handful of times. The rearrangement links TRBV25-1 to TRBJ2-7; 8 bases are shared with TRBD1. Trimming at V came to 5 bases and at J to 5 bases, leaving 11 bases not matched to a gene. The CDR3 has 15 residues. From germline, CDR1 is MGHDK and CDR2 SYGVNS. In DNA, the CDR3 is TGTGCCAGCAGTTCTACCCCCAGGGGGCTGGACGAGCAGTACTTC. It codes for CASSSTPRGLDEQYF.

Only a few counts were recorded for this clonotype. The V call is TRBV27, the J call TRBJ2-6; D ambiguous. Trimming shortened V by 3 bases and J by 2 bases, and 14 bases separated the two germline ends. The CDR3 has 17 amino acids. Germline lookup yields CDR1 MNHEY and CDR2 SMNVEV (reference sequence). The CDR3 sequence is CASSFVLRTPGANVLTF. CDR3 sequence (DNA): TGTGCCAGCAGTTTTGTTTTACGGACCCCTGGGGCCAACGTCCTGACTTTC.

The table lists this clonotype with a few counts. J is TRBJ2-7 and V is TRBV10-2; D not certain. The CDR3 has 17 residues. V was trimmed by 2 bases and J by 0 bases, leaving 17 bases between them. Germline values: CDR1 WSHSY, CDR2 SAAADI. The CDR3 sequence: CASSESALGSSSYEQYF. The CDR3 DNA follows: TGCGCCAGCAGTGAGAGCGCTTTAGGGTCAAGCTCCTACGAGCAGTACTTC.

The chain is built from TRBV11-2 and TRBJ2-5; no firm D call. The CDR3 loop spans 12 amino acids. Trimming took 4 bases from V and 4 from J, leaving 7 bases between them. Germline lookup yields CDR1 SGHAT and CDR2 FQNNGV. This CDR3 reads CASSSRAETQYF. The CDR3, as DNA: TGTGCCAGCAGCTCTCGGGCAGAGACCCAGTACTTC.

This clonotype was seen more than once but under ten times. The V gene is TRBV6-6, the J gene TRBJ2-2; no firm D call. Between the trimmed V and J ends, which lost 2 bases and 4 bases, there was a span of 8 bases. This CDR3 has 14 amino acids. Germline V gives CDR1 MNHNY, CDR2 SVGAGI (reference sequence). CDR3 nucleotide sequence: TGTGCCAGCAGTTACGCACAGCTCACCGGGGAGCTGTTTTTT. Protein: CASSYAQLTGELFF.

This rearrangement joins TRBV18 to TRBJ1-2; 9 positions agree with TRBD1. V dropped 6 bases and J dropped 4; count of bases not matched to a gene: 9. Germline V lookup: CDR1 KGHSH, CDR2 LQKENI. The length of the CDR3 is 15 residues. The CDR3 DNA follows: TGTGCCAGCTCCCCAGGGACAGGGCGAGGCTATGGCTACACCTTC. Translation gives CASSPGTGRGYGYTF.

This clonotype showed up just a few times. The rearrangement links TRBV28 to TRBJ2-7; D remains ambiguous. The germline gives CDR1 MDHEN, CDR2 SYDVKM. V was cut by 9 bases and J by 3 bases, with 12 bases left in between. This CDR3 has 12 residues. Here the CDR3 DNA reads TGTGCCAGTATGACCCCAGGCTACGAGCAGTACTTC. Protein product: CASMTPGYEQYF. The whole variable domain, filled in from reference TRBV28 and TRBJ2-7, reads DVKVTQSSRYLVKRTGEKVFLECVQDMDHENMFWYRQDPGLGLRLIYFSYDVKMKEKGDIPEGYSVSREKKERFSLILESASTNQTSMYLCASMTPGYEQYFGPGTRLTVT.